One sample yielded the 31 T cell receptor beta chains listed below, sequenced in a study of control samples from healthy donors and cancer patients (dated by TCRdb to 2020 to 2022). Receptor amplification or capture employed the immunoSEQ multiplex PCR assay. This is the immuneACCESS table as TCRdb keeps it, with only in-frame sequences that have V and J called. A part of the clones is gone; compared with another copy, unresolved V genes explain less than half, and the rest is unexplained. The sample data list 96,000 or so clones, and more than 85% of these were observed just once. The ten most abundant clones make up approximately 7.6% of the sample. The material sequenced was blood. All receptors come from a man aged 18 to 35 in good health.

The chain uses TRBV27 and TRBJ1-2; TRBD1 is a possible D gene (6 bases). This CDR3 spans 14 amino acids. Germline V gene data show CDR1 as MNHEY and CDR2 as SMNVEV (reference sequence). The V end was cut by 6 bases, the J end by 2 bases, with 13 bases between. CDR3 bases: TGTGCCAGCAGGGACAGAGGCTCGAACTATGGCTACACCTTC. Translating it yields CASRDRGSNYGYTF.

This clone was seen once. This CDR3 is CASSTRDTLGAFF. The DNA for the CDR3 is TGTGCCAGCAGCACCCGGGACACTCTGGGAGCTTTCTTT. The gene calls are TRBV13 and TRBJ1-1; tentative D call: TRBD1 (6 bases). There are 13 residues in the CDR3. V was cut by 5 bases and J by 10 bases, with 17 bases left in between. CDR1 PRHDT and CDR2 FYEKMQ come from the germline V gene (reference sequence). Full variable domain (remainder filled in from reference TRBV13 and TRBJ1-1): AAGVIQSPRHLIKEKRETATLKCYPIPRHDTVYWYQQGPGQDPQFLISFYEKMQSDKGSIPDRFSAQQFSDYHSELNMSSLELGDSALYFCASSTRDTLGAFFGQGTRLTVV.

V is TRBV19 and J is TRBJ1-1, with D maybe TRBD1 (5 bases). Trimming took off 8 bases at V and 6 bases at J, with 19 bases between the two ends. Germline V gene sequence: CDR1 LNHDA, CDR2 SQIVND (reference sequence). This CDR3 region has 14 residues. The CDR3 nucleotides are TGTGCCAGTCTTATAGCCCTACTCAGGGCTGAAGCTTTCTTT. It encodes CASLIALLRAEAFF.

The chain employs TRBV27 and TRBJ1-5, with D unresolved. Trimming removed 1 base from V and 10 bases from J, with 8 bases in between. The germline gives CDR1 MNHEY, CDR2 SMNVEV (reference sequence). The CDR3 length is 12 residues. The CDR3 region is CASSLLGGPQHF. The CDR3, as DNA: TGTGCCAGCAGTTTATTGGGAGGCCCCCAGCATTTT.

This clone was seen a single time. The CDR3 region is CASSQAEKGYEKLFF. The CDR3 DNA is TGCGCCAGCAGCCAGGCGGAAAAGGGTTACGAAAAACTGTTTTTT. The chain carries TRBV4-1 and TRBJ1-4; D is ambiguous. Trimming took off 3 bases at V and 8 bases at J, with 16 bases between the two ends. Germline values: CDR1 MGHRA, CDR2 YSYEKL. The CDR3 covers 15 residues.

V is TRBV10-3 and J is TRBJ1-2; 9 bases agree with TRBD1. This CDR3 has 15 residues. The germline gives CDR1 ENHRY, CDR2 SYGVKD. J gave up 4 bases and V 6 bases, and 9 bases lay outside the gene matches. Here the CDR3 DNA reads TGTGCCATCAGGAGAACAGGGGGCGGCGGCTATGGCTACACCTTC. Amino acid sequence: CAIRRTGGGGYGYTF.

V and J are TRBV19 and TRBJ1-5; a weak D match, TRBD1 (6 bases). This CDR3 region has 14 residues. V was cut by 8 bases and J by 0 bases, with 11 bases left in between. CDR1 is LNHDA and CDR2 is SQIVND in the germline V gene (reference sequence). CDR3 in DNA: TGTGCCAGTCAGGACAGAAGTAGCAATCAGCCCCAGCATTTT. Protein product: CASQDRSSNQPQHF.

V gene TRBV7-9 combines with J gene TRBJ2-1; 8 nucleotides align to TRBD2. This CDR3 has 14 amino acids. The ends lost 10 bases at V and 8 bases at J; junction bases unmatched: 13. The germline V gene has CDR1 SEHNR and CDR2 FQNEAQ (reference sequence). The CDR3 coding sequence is TGTGCCACAGGACGGGGGGGCTTAGGATATGAGCAGTTCTTC. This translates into CATGRGGLGYEQFF.

The CDR3 protein is CASSPRGETGTQYF. CDR3 DNA sequence: TGCGCCAGCAGCCCCCGGGGGGAAACGGGTACGCAGTATTTT. The chain links TRBV5-1 to TRBJ2-3, with TRBD2 matching over 7 bases. The trim removed 4 bases at V and 8 bases at J, leaving 10 bases unmatched. Germline CDR1 is SGHRS and CDR2 is YFSETQ. This CDR3 region has 14 residues.

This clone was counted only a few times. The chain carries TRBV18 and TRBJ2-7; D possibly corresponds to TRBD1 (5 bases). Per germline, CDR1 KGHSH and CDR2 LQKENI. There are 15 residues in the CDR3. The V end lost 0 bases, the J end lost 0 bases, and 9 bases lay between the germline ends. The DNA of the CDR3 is TGTGCCAGCTCACCACCTCACAGGAGCTCCTACGAGCAGTACTTC. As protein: CASSPPHRSSYEQYF.

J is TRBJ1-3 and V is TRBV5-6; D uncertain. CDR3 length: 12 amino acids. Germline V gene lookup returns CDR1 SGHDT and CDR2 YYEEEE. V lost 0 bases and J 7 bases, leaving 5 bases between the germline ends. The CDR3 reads CASSLADNTIYF. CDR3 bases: TGTGCCAGCAGCTTGGCTGACAACACCATATATTTT.

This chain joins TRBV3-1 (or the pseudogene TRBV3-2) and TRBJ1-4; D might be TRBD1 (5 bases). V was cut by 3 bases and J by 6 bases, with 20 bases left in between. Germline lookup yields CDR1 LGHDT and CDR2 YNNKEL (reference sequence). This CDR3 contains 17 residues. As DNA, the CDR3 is TGTGCCAGCAGCCACCGGGCAGGGTCCCTTATGCATGAAAAACTGTTTTTT. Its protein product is CASSHRAGSLMHEKLFF.

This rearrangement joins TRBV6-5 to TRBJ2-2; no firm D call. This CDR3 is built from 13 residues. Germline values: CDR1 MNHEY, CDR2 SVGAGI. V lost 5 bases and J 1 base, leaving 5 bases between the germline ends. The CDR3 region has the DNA TGTGCCAGCAGTAAAATGAACACCGGGGAGCTGTTTTTT. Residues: CASSKMNTGELFF.

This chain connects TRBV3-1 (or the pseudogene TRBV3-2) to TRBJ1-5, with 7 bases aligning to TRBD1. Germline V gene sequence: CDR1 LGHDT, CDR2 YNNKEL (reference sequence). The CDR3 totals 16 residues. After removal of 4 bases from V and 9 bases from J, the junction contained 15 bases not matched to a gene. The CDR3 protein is CASSPPADRELGPQHF. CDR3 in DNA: TGTGCCAGCAGCCCTCCTGCCGACAGGGAACTTGGGCCCCAGCATTTT.

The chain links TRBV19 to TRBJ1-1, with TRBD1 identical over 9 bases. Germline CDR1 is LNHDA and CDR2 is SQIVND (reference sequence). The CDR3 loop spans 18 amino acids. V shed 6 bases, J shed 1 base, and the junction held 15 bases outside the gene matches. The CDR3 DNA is TGTGCCAGTAGGGACCCGGGACAGGGTTCGAGGGAGAACACTGAAGCTTTCTTT. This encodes CASRDPGQGSRENTEAFF.

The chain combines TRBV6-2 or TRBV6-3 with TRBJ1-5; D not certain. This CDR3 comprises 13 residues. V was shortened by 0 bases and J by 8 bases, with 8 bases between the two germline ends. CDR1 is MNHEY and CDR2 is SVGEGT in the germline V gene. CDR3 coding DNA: TGTGCCAGCAGTTACTCTCTCGGGGAGCCCCAGCATTTT. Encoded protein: CASSYSLGEPQHF.

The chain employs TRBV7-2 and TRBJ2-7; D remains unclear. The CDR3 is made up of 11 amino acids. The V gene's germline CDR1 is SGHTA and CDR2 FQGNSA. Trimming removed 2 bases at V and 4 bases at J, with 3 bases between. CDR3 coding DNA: TGTGCCAGCAGCTTAAGGTACGAGCAGTACTTC. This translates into CASSLRYEQYF.

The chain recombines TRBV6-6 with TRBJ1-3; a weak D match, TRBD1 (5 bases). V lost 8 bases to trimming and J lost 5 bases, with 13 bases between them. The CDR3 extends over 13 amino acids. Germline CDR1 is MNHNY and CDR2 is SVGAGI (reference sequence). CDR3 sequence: CASLLSGRNTIYF. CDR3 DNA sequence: TGTGCCAGCTTGTTATCAGGGAGAAACACCATATATTTT.

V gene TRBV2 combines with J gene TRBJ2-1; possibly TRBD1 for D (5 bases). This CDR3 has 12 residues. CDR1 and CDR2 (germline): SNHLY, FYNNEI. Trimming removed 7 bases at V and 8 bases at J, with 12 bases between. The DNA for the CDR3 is TGTGCCAGCAAACTTCAGGGCCATGAGCAGTTCTTC. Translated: CASKLQGHEQFF. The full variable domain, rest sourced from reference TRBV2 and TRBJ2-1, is EPEVTQTPSHQVTQMGQEVILRCVPISNHLYFYWYRQILGQKVEFLVSFYNNEISEKSEIFDDQFSVERPDGSNFTLKIRSTKLEDSAMYFCASKLQGHEQFFGPGTRLTVL.

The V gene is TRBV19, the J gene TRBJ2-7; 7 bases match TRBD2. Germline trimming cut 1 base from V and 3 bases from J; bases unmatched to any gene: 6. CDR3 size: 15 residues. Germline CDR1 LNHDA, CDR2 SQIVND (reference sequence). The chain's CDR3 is CASSIGEGLGYEQYF. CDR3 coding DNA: TGTGCCAGTAGTATAGGCGAAGGACTAGGCTACGAGCAGTACTTC. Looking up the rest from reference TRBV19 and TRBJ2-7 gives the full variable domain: DGGITQSPKYLFRKEGQNVTLSCEQNLNHDAMYWYRQDPGQGLRLIYYSQIVNDFQKGDIAEGYSVSREKKESFPLTVTSAQKNPTAFYLCASSIGEGLGYEQYFGPGTRLTVT.

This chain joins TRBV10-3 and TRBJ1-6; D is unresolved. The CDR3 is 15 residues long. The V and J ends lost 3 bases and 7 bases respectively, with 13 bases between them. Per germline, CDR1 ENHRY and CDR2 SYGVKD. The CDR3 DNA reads TGTGCCATCAGTGAAGGGATGTTAGGGAATTCACCCCTCCACTTT. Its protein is CAISEGMLGNSPLHF.

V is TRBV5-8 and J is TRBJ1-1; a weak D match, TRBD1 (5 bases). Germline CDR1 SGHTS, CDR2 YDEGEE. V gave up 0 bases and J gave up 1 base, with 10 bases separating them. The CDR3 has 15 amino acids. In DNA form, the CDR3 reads TGTGCCAGCAGCTTGGAGGGGATGGGGAACACTGAAGCTTTCTTT. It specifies CASSLEGMGNTEAFF.

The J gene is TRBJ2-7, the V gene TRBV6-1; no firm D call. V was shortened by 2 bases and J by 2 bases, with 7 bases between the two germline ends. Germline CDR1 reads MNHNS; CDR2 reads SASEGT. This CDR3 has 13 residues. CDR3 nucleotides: TGTGCCAGCAGTGAACAGTTGGCCTACGAGCAGTACTTC. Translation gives CASSEQLAYEQYF.

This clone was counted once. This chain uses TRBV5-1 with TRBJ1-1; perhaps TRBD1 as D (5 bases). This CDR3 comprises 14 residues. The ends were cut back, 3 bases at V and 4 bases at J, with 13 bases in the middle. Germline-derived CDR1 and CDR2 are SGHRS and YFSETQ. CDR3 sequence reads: CASSSGTPGTEAFF. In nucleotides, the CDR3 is TGCGCCAGCAGCTCGGGGACTCCAGGCACTGAAGCTTTCTTT.

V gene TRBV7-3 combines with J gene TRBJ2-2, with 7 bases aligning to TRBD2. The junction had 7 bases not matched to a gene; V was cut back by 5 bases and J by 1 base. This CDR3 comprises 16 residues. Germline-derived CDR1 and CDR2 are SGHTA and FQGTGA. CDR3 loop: CASSPELAMNTGELFF. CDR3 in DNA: TGTGCCAGCAGCCCCGAACTAGCGATGAACACCGGGGAGCTGTTTTTT.

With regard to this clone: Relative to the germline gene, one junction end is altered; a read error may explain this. The CDR3 protein is CASSTPENTEAFF. In nucleotides, the CDR3 is TGTGCCAGCTCAACACCGGAGAACACTGAAGCTTTCTTT. The chain carries TRBV18 and TRBJ1-1; no clear D. The length of the CDR3 is 13 residues. Germline V gives CDR1 KGHSH, CDR2 LQKENI. The full variable domain, rest sourced from reference TRBV18 and TRBJ1-1, is NAGVMQNPRHLVRRRGQEARLRCSPMKGHSHVYWYRQLPEEGLKFMVYLQKENIIDESGMPKERFSAEFPKEGPSILRIQQVVRGDSAAYFCASSTPENTEAFFGQGTRLTVV.

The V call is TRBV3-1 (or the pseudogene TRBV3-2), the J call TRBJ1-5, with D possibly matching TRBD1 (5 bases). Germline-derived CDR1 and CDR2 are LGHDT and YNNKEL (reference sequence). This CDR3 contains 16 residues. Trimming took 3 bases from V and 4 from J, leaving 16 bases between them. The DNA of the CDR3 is TGTGCCAGCAGCCACTCCGGGACGAAGTTTAATCAGCCCCAGCATTTT. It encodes CASSHSGTKFNQPQHF.

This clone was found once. CDR3 sequence (DNA): TGTGCCAGCACTATAAAAGGACAGGGGAATGGCTACACCTTC. Its protein is CASTIKGQGNGYTF. This chain uses TRBV7-9 with TRBJ1-2, with TRBD1 identical over 9 bases. With 7 bases clipped from V and 6 bases from J, the junction kept 9 bases outside the gene matches. Germline loops: CDR1 SEHNR, CDR2 FQNEAQ (reference sequence). This CDR3 comprises 14 residues.

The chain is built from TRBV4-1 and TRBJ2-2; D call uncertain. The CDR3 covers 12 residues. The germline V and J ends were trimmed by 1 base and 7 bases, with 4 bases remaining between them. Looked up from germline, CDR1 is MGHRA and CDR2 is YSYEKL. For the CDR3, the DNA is TGCGCCAGCAGCCAAGGTGTCGGGGAGCTGTTTTTT. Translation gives CASSQGVGELFF.

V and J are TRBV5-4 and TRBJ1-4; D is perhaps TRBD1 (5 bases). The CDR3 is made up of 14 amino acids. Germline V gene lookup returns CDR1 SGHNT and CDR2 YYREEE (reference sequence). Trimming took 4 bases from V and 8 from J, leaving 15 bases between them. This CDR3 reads CASSPDPRAEKLFF. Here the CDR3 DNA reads TGTGCCAGCAGCCCCGATCCCAGGGCGGAAAAACTGTTTTTT.

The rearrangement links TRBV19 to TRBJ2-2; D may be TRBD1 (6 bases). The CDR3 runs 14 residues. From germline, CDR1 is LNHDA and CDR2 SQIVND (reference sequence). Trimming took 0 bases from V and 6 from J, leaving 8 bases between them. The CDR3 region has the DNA TGTGCCAGTAGTATAGAGGGGGCGGCCGGGGAGCTGTTTTTT. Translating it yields CASSIEGAAGELFF.